Each of the 11 T cell receptor beta chains below was sequenced from the same sample in a study of blood T cell repertoires in COVID-19. The repertoire was sequenced with immunoSEQ multiplex PCR; TCRdb's copy has only in-frame clones and lacks some. The sample holds around 190,000 clones, approximately 81% seen once. The sequencing input was peripheral blood. The receptors here all came from an elderly woman with acute or convalescent COVID-19.

This chain links TRBV5-4 with TRBJ2-3; 8 bases fit TRBD1. There are 15 residues in the CDR3. Germline CDR1 and CDR2: SGHNT and YYREEE (reference sequence). Trimming took 0 bases from V and 1 from J; bases not matched to a gene: 1. The DNA for the CDR3 is TGTGCCAGCAGCTTGGCGGGACAGGGCACAGATACGCAGTATTTT. It yields the protein CASSLAGQGTDTQYF.

J is TRBJ2-5 and V is TRBV5-1, with 8 bases lining up with TRBD1. In germline, CDR1 is SGHRS, CDR2 YFSETQ. The length of the CDR3 is 16 residues. Unmatched junction bases numbered 14, after V lost 5 bases and J lost 5 bases. The CDR3 loop is CASSFPTGAGGETQYF. The CDR3, as DNA: TGCGCCAGCAGTTTCCCGACAGGGGCAGGCGGTGAGACCCAGTACTTC. Full variable domain (remainder filled in from reference TRBV5-1 and TRBJ2-5): KAGVTQTPRYLIKTRGQQVTLSCSPISGHRSVSWYQQTPGQGLQFLFEYFSETQRNKGNFPGRFSGRQFSNSRSEMNVSTLELGDSALYLCASSFPTGAGGETQYFGPGTRLLVL.

The chain is built from TRBV3-1 (or the pseudogene TRBV3-2) and TRBJ1-2; TRBD1 matches 9 bases. The V and J ends lost 4 bases and 6 bases, in that order; junction bases with no gene match: 9. The germline CDR1 and CDR2 sequences are LGHDT and YNNKEL (reference sequence). The CDR3 is made up of 15 amino acids. The CDR3: CASSPYQQGANGYTF. CDR3 sequence (DNA): TGTGCCAGCAGCCCCTATCAACAGGGGGCGAATGGCTACACCTTC.

The V call is TRBV28, the J call TRBJ2-3; TRBD2 agrees at 11 bases. In germline, CDR1 is MDHEN, CDR2 SYDVKM. V was clipped by 6 bases and J by 0 bases; unmatched bases: 11. The CDR3 spans 18 residues. The CDR3 bases are TGTGCCAGCAGCTTGCTGGGGACTAGCGGTTCTAGCACAGATACGCAGTATTTT. This codes for CASSLLGTSGSSTDTQYF. The full variable domain, with the rest looked up from reference TRBV28 and TRBJ2-3, is DVKVTQSSRYLVKRTGEKVFLECVQDMDHENMFWYRQDPGLGLRLIYFSYDVKMKEKGDIPEGYSVSREKKERFSLILESASTNQTSMYLCASSLLGTSGSSTDTQYFGPGTRLTVL.

This clone was detected only once. The gene calls are TRBV6-5 and TRBJ2-7; D ambiguous. The V end lost 4 bases, the J end lost 0 bases, and 4 bases lay between the germline ends. CDR3 size: 12 residues. Germline V gene data show CDR1 as MNHEY and CDR2 as SVGAGI. The CDR3 here is CASSSLSYEQYF. The CDR3 DNA follows: TGTGCCAGCAGTTCCCTCTCCTACGAGCAGTACTTC.

V is TRBV20-1 and J is TRBJ2-1; D is unclear. V lost 2 bases and J lost 8, with 7 bases in between. The germline V gene has CDR1 DFQATT and CDR2 SNEGSKA (reference sequence). The CDR3 has 11 residues. The CDR3 protein is CSARNQYEQFF. For the CDR3, the DNA is TGCAGTGCTAGAAATCAGTATGAGCAGTTCTTC.

This rearrangement joins TRBV7-2 to TRBJ1-2; 9 nucleotides agree with TRBD1. Unmatched junction bases numbered 4, after V lost 4 bases and J lost 4 bases. The CDR3 is 14 amino acids. The germline V gene has CDR1 SGHTA and CDR2 FQGNSA. Here the CDR3 reads CASSSGTGPYGYTF. The CDR3 DNA is TGTGCCAGCAGCTCCGGGACAGGGCCCTATGGCTACACCTTC.

The rearrangement joins TRBV5-6 to TRBJ2-1, with 7 bases lining up with TRBD1. This CDR3 is built from 16 residues. The V gene's germline CDR1 is SGHDT and CDR2 YYEEEE. Trimming at V came to 3 bases and at J to 0 bases, leaving 6 bases not matched to a gene. The CDR3 is CASSSPTGLSYNEQFF. CDR3 in DNA: TGTGCCAGCAGCTCCCCGACAGGGCTCTCCTACAATGAGCAGTTCTTC.

This clone was detected once. The CDR3 loop is CASSFQWTDTEAFF. CDR3 nucleotides: TGTGCCAGCAGTTTCCAATGGACAGACACTGAAGCTTTCTTT. This sequence joins TRBV27 and TRBJ1-1; D possibly corresponds to TRBD1 (6 bases). The CDR3 length is 14 residues. The V end lost 3 bases, the J end lost 3 bases, and 11 bases lay between the germline ends. Germline CDR1 is MNHEY and CDR2 is SMNVEV (reference sequence).

This chain connects TRBV5-1 to TRBJ1-4; 7 bases line up with TRBD1. The germline gives CDR1 SGHRS, CDR2 YFSETQ. With 0 bases clipped from V and 6 bases from J, the junction kept 5 bases outside the gene matches. The CDR3 loop spans 15 amino acids. The CDR3 coding sequence is TGCGCCAGCAGCTTGGGACAGGGCGATTATGAAAAACTGTTTTTT. It translates to CASSLGQGDYEKLFF.

CDR3 residues: CTSSQEVAGTSVRDGANVLTF. The CDR3 region has the DNA TGCACCAGCAGCCAAGAGGTAGCCGGGACTAGCGTTAGGGATGGGGCCAACGTCCTGACTTTC. The chain combines TRBV1 with TRBJ2-6; the DNA was not used to check the table's D call, TRBD2. TRBV1 corresponds to a pseudogene. The CDR3 length is 21 residues.